Included here is one TCR beta chain sequence, with context. Its cognate antigen has yet to be identified. There are no base qualities to consult, and no much larger clone falls within one base. The data belong to a study of CD8 T cells in Susac syndrome (dated by TCRdb to between 2018 and 2021). The study in broad terms: Of the Susac syndrome patients who were sequenced, over five had clinically active disease and roughly eight were in clinical remission. Susac syndrome patients were therapy-naive, on corticosteroids (some also receiving IVIg), or on IVIg alone at blood withdrawal. The study used repertoire sequencing to test whether antigen drove CD8+ T cell activation and differentiation in Susac syndrome. What the research found in general, with its limitations: The CD4+ T cell repertoire of patients with Susac syndrome showed no detectable clonal expansion. The number of individuals in the TCR sequencing and HLA analysis was recognized as being relatively small.

RNA was extracted with the RNeasy kit and about 0.5 to 1 ug was reverse transcribed using random hexamers. The immunoSEQ multiplex PCR assay, covering 54 Vbeta and 13 Jbeta segments, was used to amplify TCR beta CDR3 regions. Bias from PCR amplification was corrected by using a synthetic template baseline for primer optimization and for computational correction. As for how the authors treated the data: Reads were annotated to V, D and J genes per IMGT and analyzed with immunoSEQ Analyzer, keeping only productive sequences. Clonality was computed as one minus Shannon entropy normalized by log2 of the number of productive unique sequences. For each patient and control, public and private clones were evaluated among the 100 most prevalent clones. A clone was defined as Susac-specific if it was absent from the healthy and MS cohorts, from about 1,100 published viral clones and from other ImmuneACCESS disease sequences. The raw public reads went through TCRdb reprocessing: fastp at Q25, MiXCR clone calling, in-frame beta chains kept. Identical CDR3 protein sequences are pooled into one entry, listed with their most common genes and DNA. None of the V and J calls come from the authors' own analysis; TCRdb made them. The sample has over 150,000 distinct CDR3 sequences on record, about 96% of them singletons. The top ten constitute about 0.12% of the sample.

High-throughput TCR beta sequencing profiled peripheral blood CD8+ and CD4+ T cells from healthy donors, Susac syndrome patients and multiple sclerosis patients. The Susac syndrome patients fulfilled recently defined diagnostic criteria for either definite or probable disease. CD8+ TEMRA cells were enriched by FACS, while bulk CD8+ and CD4+ T cells were purified by magnetic negative isolation. Blood was drawn into EDTA tubes, processed within 24 hours, and PBMCs were isolated by density gradient centrifugation. PBMCs destined for TCR sequencing were cryopreserved in liquid nitrogen and later thawed in a 37 °C water bath. The sorted or isolated CD4+, CD8+ and CD8+ TEMRA cells reached a purity of at least 90%. CDR1 MDHEN and CDR2 SYDVKM are derived from the germline V gene. The CDR3, cysteine through valine, is 12 amino acids long. The entry retains the CDR3 DNA only, 36 bases that are in frame from base 1. Trimming removed 6 bases from V and 2 bases from J, leaving 8 bases between the germline ends.

This TCR derives from a human donor with Susac syndrome. Material: CD4+ T cells from PBMCs. The sequence joins TRBV28 to TRBJ2-7; confidence is insufficient to name the D gene. The bases read TGTGCCAGCAGCGATAGTACCTACGAGCAGTACGTC. It encodes CASSDSTYEQYV.